Below, 9 T cell receptor beta chains from the same sample are listed, as sequenced in a study of blood T cell repertoires in COVID-19. Produced via immunoSEQ multiplex PCR; TCRdb's table is partial and in-frame only. The table records some 210,000 clones, 82% of them present only once. Material for sequencing was peripheral blood. All receptors derive from a woman aged 40 to 50 with acute or convalescent COVID-19.

The chain links TRBV2 to TRBJ2-3; 9 bases map to TRBD2. Germline lookup yields CDR1 SNHLY and CDR2 FYNNEI. CDR3 size: 15 residues. V dropped 4 bases and J dropped 8; count of bases not matched to a gene: 10. The CDR3 is CASSGASSGTLTQYF. The CDR3 region has the DNA TGTGCCAGCAGTGGGGCGTCTAGCGGGACTCTTACGCAGTATTTT.

The gene calls are TRBV15 and TRBJ1-6; TRBD1 matches at 7 bases. After removal of 4 bases from V and 10 bases from J, the junction contained 10 bases not matched to a gene. Germline lookup yields CDR1 LNHNV and CDR2 YYDKDF (reference sequence). This CDR3 is 15 amino acids long. The DNA of the CDR3 is TGTGCCACCAGCACAAGGACAGGTAGCAGCTCACCCCTCCACTTT. Translating it yields CATSTRTGSSSPLHF. Looking up the rest from reference TRBV15 and TRBJ1-6 gives the full variable domain: DAMVIQNPRYQVTQFGKPVTLSCSQTLNHNVMYWYQQKSSQAPKLLFHYYDKDFNNEADTPDNFQSRRPNTSFCFLDIRSPGLGDTAMYLCATSTRTGSSSPLHFGNGTRLTVT.

This clone showed up just a few times. The chain combines TRBV7-2 with TRBJ1-5; D is uncertain. V lost 1 base and J 3 bases, leaving 10 bases between the germline ends. CDR1 SGHTA and CDR2 FQGNSA come from the germline V gene. The CDR3 has 15 amino acids. The CDR3 sequence: CASSLESGDNQPQHF. The DNA for the CDR3 is TGTGCCAGCAGCTTAGAAAGCGGGGACAATCAGCCCCAGCATTTT.

This clone was observed a few times. The gene calls are TRBV11-2 and TRBJ2-7; tentatively, D is TRBD1 (6 bases). Germline CDR1 is SGHAT and CDR2 is FQNNGV. The CDR3 is 14 amino acids. V was pared by 0 bases and J by 3 bases, with 9 bases between. CDR3 sequence (DNA): TGTGCCAGCAGCTTAGAAGGGGGTGTCTACGAGCAGTACTTC. Protein sequence: CASSLEGGVYEQYF.

The gene calls are TRBV30 and TRBJ2-5; TRBD1 agrees at 9 bases. The germline V gene has CDR1 GTSNPN and CDR2 SVGIG (reference sequence). Losses at the gene ends were 4 bases for V and 7 bases for J; bases not matched to a gene: 7. This CDR3 contains 13 residues. The CDR3 nucleotides read TGTGCCTGGACCCCGGACAGGGGTGGGACCCAGTACTTC. Protein product: CAWTPDRGGTQYF.

This clone was counted once. The rearrangement links TRBV12-3 or TRBV12-4 to TRBJ1-1; no clear D. The CDR3 extends over 11 amino acids. The V and J ends lost 2 bases and 7 bases respectively, with 5 bases between them. This chain's CDR3 is CASSLSGEAFF. DNA for the CDR3: TGTGCCAGCAGTTTATCCGGTGAAGCTTTCTTT.

This sequence joins TRBV2 and TRBJ1-1; D might be TRBD1 (6 bases). This CDR3 region has 13 residues. V shed 11 bases and J shed 4 bases, with 17 bases lying between them. Germline values: CDR1 SNHLY, CDR2 FYNNEI. The CDR3 DNA follows: TGTGCCTTTAAGAGGGGGTCGGGCACTGAAGCTTTCTTT. As protein: CAFKRGSGTEAFF. The full variable domain, completed using reference TRBV2 and TRBJ1-1, is EPEVTQTPSHQVTQMGQEVILRCVPISNHLYFYWYRQILGQKVEFLVSFYNNEISEKSEIFDDQFSVERPDGSNFTLKIRSTKLEDSAMYFCAFKRGSGTEAFFGQGTRLTVV.

The rearrangement joins TRBV6-5 to TRBJ2-7; D is undetermined. Trimming removed 4 bases from V and 3 bases from J, with 10 bases in between. The CDR3 sequence is 13 residues long. Germline V gene data show CDR1 as MNHEY and CDR2 as SVGAGI. CDR3 sequence reads: CASSFSSSYEQYF. Written as DNA, the CDR3 is TGTGCCAGCAGTTTTTCTTCGAGCTACGAGCAGTACTTC.

The rearrangement links TRBV5-6 to TRBJ2-5; 10 bases map to TRBD2. This CDR3 spans 17 amino acids. Trimming took 2 bases from V and 4 from J; bases not matched to a gene: 11. Germline CDR1 and CDR2: SGHDT and YYEEEE. The CDR3 here is CASSFPAGGPGGETQYF. The CDR3 DNA reads TGTGCCAGCAGCTTCCCAGCGGGAGGGCCGGGGGGAGAGACCCAGTACTTC.